Described below is a single T cell receptor beta chain sequence and its context. This entry is derived from a study of radiotherapy plus CTLA-4 blockade in lung cancer. The CDR3 runs 14 residues. Trimming removed 1 base at V and 8 bases at J, with 14 bases between. The germline V gene has CDR1 SGHTA and CDR2 FQGNSA. Using immunoSEQ multiplex PCR, the repertoire was profiled, and TCRdb retains in-frame clones only, with some absent. The data hold 120,000 or so clones, with 78% observed a single time. Material: peripheral blood, obtained from a patient treated with radiotherapy plus ipilimumab. This clonotype was obtained from a human donor with non-small cell lung cancer who had a partial response to radiotherapy plus ipilimumab. This chain connects TRBV7-2 to TRBJ1-2; a weak D match, TRBD1 (5 bases). CDR3 DNA sequence: TGTGCCAGCAGCTTAGTGGCAGGGTCTGGAGGCTACACCTTC. This sequence encodes CASSLVAGSGGYTF.